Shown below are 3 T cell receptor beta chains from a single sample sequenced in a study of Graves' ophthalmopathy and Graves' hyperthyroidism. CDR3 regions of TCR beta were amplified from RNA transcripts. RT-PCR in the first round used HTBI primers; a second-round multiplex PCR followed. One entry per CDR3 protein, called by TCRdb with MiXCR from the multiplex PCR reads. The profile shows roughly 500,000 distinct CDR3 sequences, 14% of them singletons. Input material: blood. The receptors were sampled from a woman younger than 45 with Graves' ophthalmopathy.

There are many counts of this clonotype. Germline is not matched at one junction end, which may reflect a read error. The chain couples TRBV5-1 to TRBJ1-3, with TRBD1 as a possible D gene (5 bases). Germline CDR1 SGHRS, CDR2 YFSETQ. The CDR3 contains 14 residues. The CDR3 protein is CASSLEGTGNTIYF. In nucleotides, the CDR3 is TGTGCCAGCAGTTTAGAGGGGACCGGAAACACCATATATTTT.

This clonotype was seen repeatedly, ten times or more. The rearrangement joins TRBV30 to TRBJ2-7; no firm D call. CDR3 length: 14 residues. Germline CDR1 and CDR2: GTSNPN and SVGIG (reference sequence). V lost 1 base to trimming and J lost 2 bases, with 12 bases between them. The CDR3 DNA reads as TGTGCCTGGAGTGCCCAGAAGAGAACCTACGAGCAGTACTTC. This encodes CAWSAQKRTYEQYF.

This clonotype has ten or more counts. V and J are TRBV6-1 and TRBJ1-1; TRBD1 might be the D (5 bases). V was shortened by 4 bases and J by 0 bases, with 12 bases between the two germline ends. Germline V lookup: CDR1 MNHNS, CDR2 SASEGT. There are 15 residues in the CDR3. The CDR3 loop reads CASSVTRTMNTEAFF. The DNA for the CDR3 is TGTGCCAGCAGTGTCACGAGGACAATGAACACTGAAGCTTTCTTT.